This T cell receptor (beta chain) emerged from a study of control samples from healthy donors and cancer patients. Assay used: immunoSEQ multiplex PCR; TCRdb lists only in-frame clones, some missing. The data show 99,000 or so clones, under 90% seen once. Trimming shortened V by 6 bases and J by 0 bases, and 12 bases separated the two germline ends. This CDR3 region has 15 residues. Germline V gene sequence: CDR1 LNHDA, CDR2 SQIVND (reference sequence). In its sample, this clone was seen once. The source of this sequence is a woman between 50 and 59 years old in good health. The J gene is TRBJ1-3, the V gene TRBV19; unclear D gene. Input material: blood. The CDR3 coding sequence is TGTGCCAGTAGACCGTCCCTATACTCTGGAAACACCATATATTTT. Translation: CASRPSLYSGNTIYF. The entire variable domain, with the rest obtained from reference TRBV19 and TRBJ1-3, is as follows: DGGITQSPKYLFRKEGQNVTLSCEQNLNHDAMYWYRQDPGQGLRLIYYSQIVNDFQKGDIAEGYSVSREKKESFPLTVTSAQKNPTAFYLCASRPSLYSGNTIYFGEGSWLTVV.